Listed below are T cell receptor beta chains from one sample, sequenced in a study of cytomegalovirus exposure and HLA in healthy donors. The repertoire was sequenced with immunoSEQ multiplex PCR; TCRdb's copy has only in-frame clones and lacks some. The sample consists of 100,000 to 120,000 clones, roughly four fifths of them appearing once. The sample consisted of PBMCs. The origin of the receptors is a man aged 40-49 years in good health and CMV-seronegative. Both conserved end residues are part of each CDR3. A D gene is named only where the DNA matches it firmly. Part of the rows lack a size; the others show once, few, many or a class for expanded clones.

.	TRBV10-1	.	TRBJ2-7	CASSEGGLQPEQYF	TGCGCCAGCAGTGAGGGGGGCTTACAGCCGGAGCAGTACTTC
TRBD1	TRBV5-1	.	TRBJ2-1	CASSLVDRALNEQFF	TGCGCCAGCAGCTTGGTTGACAGGGCATTAAATGAGCAGTTCTTC
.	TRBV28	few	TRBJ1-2	CASYSGVGAGRGGYTF	TGTGCCAGTTACTCGGGGGTTGGGGCGGGGCGGGGCGGCTACACCTTC
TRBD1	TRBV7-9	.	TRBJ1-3	CASSLLTGAGEFSGNTIYF	TGTGCCAGCAGCTTACTAACAGGGGCTGGAGAGTTCTCTGGAAACACCATATATTTT
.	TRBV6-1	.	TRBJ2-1	CASSWTGEQFF	TGTGCCAGCAGTTGGACTGGTGAGCAGTTCTTC
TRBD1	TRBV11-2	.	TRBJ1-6	CASSFRDSNSPLHF	TGTGCCAGCAGCTTCCGGGACAGCAATTCACCCCTCCACTTT
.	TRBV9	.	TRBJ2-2	CASSVRGDTGELFF	TGTGCCAGCAGCGTCAGGGGTGACACCGGGGAGCTGTTTTTT
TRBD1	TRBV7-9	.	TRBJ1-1	CASSSGQGVNTEAFF	TGTGCCAGCAGCTCCGGACAGGGTGTAAACACTGAAGCTTTCTTT
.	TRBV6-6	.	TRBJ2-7	CASSYPDTEQYF	TGTGCCAGCAGTTACCCCGACACCGAGCAGTACTTC
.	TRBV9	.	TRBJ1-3	CASSVDPRIGQRGTGNTIYF	TGTGCCAGCAGCGTAGATCCCCGAATTGGACAGCGCGGAACTGGAAACACCATATATTTT
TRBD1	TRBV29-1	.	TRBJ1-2	CSVVGQGFYGYTF	TGCAGCGTTGTAGGACAGGGCTTCTATGGCTACACCTTC
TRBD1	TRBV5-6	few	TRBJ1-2	CASSFDRAGYGYTF	TGTGCCAGCAGCTTCGACAGGGCTGGCTATGGCTACACCTTC
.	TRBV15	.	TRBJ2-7	CATSRDRQSGYEQYF	TGTGCCACCAGCAGAGATAGGCAGAGCGGCTACGAGCAGTACTTC
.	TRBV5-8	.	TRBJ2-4	CASTRDNTLQNIQYF	TGTGCCAGCACCCGGGACAACACGCTCCAAAACATTCAGTACTTC
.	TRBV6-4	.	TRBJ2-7	CASREQYF	TGTGCCAGCCGCGAGCAGTACTTC
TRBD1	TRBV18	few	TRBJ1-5	CASSPTGVSNQPQHF	TGTGCCAGCTCACCCACAGGGGTTAGCAATCAGCCCCAGCATTTT
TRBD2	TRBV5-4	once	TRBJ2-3	CASRTSLAGGYTDTQYF	TGTGCCAGCAGAACATCGCTAGCGGGAGGTTACACAGATACGCAGTATTTT
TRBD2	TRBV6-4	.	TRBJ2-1	CASSDGTSYNEQFF	TGTGCCAGCAGTGACGGGACTAGCTACAATGAGCAGTTCTTC
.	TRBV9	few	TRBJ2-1	CASSVEGAGNNEQFF	TGTGCCAGCAGCGTAGAAGGAGCGGGCAACAATGAGCAGTTCTTC
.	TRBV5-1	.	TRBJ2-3	CASTSFGGWTDTQYF	TGCGCCAGCACCTCTTTCGGGGGTTGGACAGATACGCAGTATTTT
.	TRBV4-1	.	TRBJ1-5	CASSQDGQHYSNQPQHF	TGCGCCAGCAGCCAAGATGGGCAGCATTATAGCAATCAGCCCCAGCATTTT
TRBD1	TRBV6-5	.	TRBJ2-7	CASSRPFDRGHEQYF	TGTGCCAGCAGTCGCCCCTTCGACAGGGGCCACGAGCAGTACTTC
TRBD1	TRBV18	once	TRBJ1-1	CASSHPGQGNTEAFF	TGTGCCAGCTCACACCCGGGACAGGGAAACACTGAAGCTTTCTTT
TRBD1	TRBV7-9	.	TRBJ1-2	CASSSVTGVNGYTF	TGTGCCAGCAGCTCTGTGACAGGGGTTAATGGCTACACCTTC
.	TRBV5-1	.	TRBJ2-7	CASSPKGGPSGEQYF	TGCGCCAGCTCCCCAAAGGGGGGGCCCTCGGGGGAGCAGTACTTC
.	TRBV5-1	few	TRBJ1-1	CASSLDPLTRNTEAFF	TGCGCCAGCAGCTTGGACCCCCTAACGAGGAACACTGAAGCTTTCTTT
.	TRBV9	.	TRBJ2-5	CASSVGQQETQYF	TGTGCCAGCAGCGTTGGACAGCAAGAGACCCAGTACTTC
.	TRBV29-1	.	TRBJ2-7	CSARDSTYEQYF	TGCAGCGCCCGGGACTCGACCTACGAGCAGTACTTC
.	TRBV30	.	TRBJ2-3	CAWIGGYTDTQYF	TGTGCCTGGATTGGCGGATACACAGATACGCAGTATTTT
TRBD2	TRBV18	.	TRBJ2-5	CASSPGREETQYF	TGTGCCAGCTCACCCGGGAGGGAAGAGACCCAGTACTTC